These 6 T cell receptor beta chains were sequenced from one sample in a study of T cell clonotyping in hematopoietic cell transplantation. Clones were sequenced by immunoSEQ multiplex PCR, and TCRdb holds only the in-frame ones, with some missing. Among around 27,000 clones, approximately 77% were seen once, and the ten largest hold around 6.3%. As to time point: recipient sample about 28 days before transplant, after cytoreduction. The sample was peripheral blood mononuclear cells, taken before stem cell transplant. The origin of the receptors is a man over 45 with myelodysplastic syndrome. Some clones in this sample may be carry-over from other donors' samples.

The chain has TRBV29-1 and TRBJ2-7; D may be TRBD2 (5 bases). Trimming removed 6 bases from V and 0 bases from J, with 6 bases in between. The V gene's germline CDR1 is SQVTM and CDR2 ANQGSEA. The CDR3 extends over 11 amino acids. The CDR3 DNA reads TGCAGCGTGGGAGCCTCCTACGAGCAGTACTTC. This gives the protein CSVGASYEQYF.

This clone was counted only a few times. V is TRBV30 and J is TRBJ1-1; unclear D gene. The CDR3 is 11 residues long. V lost 2 bases and J 6 bases, leaving 7 bases between the germline ends. Germline lookup yields CDR1 GTSNPN and CDR2 SVGIG (reference sequence). CDR3 residues: CAWSRESEAFF. The CDR3 coding sequence is TGTGCCTGGAGTCGGGAATCTGAAGCTTTCTTT.

The V and J genes are TRBV29-1 and TRBJ2-7; tentative D call: TRBD1 (5 bases). The CDR3 covers 13 residues. Germline-derived CDR1 and CDR2 are SQVTM and ANQGSEA. V lost 3 bases, J lost 4 bases, and 13 bases lay in between. CDR3 amino acids: CSVDRGPGYEQYF. The DNA for the CDR3 is TGCAGCGTTGATAGGGGCCCTGGGTACGAGCAGTACTTC.

This clone was counted a few times. The chain combines TRBV4-3 with TRBJ2-7; 11 positions agree with TRBD2. This CDR3 is built from 18 residues. V lost 0 bases to trimming and J lost 0 bases; unmatched junction nucleotides: 7. In germline, CDR1 is LGHNA, CDR2 YSLEER. The DNA for the CDR3 is TGCGCCAGCAGCCAAGATCTAGCGGGGGGCCTCCTCTCCTACGAGCAGTACTTC. This translates into CASSQDLAGGLLSYEQYF.

The chain employs TRBV28 and TRBJ1-5; D is undetermined. From germline, CDR1 is MDHEN and CDR2 SYDVKM. The CDR3 sequence is 15 residues long. With 6 bases removed from V and 7 bases from J, the gap between germline ends came to 19 bases. Here the CDR3 reads CASRPGSPNAQPQHF. Written as DNA, the CDR3 is TGTGCCAGCAGGCCCGGGTCCCCAAATGCCCAGCCCCAGCATTTT.

The chain's CDR3 is CASSFPGMAGSSGANVLTF. The DNA of the CDR3 is TGTGCCAGTAGTTTCCCCGGGATGGCAGGGAGCTCTGGGGCCAACGTCCTGACTTTC. This rearrangement joins TRBV19 to TRBJ2-6; D might be TRBD1 or TRBD2, each matching 5 bases. Germline CDR1 LNHDA, CDR2 SQIVND (reference sequence). Trimming removed 5 bases from V and 0 bases from J, with 20 bases in between. The CDR3 covers 19 residues.